The text below deals with one T cell receptor (beta chain). Control samples came 1 year after myeloablative marrow transplants with methotrexate plus calcineurin inhibitor. This CDR3 region has 16 residues. The germline V gene encodes CDR1 SGDLS and CDR2 YYNGEE. Trimming removed 0 bases from V and 5 bases from J, with 15 bases in between. This specimen belongs to a study of T cells after posttransplantation cyclophosphamide. Measured with immunoSEQ multiplex PCR; TCRdb has only the in-frame clones, and not every one. The profile shows roughly 21,000 clones, 80% to 90% of them singletons. The TCR comes from a female patient younger than 45 who received an allogeneic stem cell transplant from an unrelated donor, was CMV-positive, and had acute and chronic GVHD. Some of the T cells may derive from the graft donor. This sequence joins TRBV9 and TRBJ2-1; D might be TRBD2 (5 bases). The starting material was PBMCs, obtained about 400 days after allogeneic stem cell transplant with calcineurin inhibitor and methotrexate. The CDR3 loop is CASSVAASPYNNEQFF. Written as DNA, the CDR3 is TGTGCCAGCAGCGTAGCCGCTAGCCCCTACAACAATGAGCAGTTCTTC. The whole variable domain, remainder taken from reference TRBV9 and TRBJ2-1, is DSGVTQTPKHLITATGQRVTLRCSPRSGDLSVYWYQQSLDQGLQFLIQYYNGEERAKGNILERFSAQQFPDLHSELNLSSLELGDSALYFCASSVAASPYNNEQFFGPGTRLTVL.